This T cell receptor beta chain was documented in a study of blood T cell repertoires in COVID-19. Study context: The United States, Italy and Spain supplied acute and convalescent COVID-19 samples. PBMCs, B-cell-depleted T cells, or T cells provided the cDNA or gDNA that made up the material.

With V trimmed by 3 bases and J by 5 bases, 7 bases remained unmatched. The CDR3 sequence is 15 residues long. Germline CDR1 and CDR2: LNHDA and SQIVND (reference sequence). Original methodology: Estimates of nucleated cell counts were drawn from the amplification of reference gene primers. Repertoires were generated with immunoSEQ multiplex PCR, while TCRdb's copy carries only in-frame clones and drops some. The V and J calls and clone size are taken from that table; D and trimming were inferred from the DNA. The profile shows under 100,000 clones, 82% of them singletons. This TCR was recovered from a man aged 55-75 years with acute or convalescent COVID-19. Sequencing was done on a sample of peripheral blood. V usage is TRBV19 and J usage is TRBJ2-3; 8 positions match TRBD2. The CDR3: CASSINGRVGDTQYF. In DNA form, the CDR3 reads TGTGCCAGTAGTATCAACGGGAGGGTTGGAGATACGCAGTATTTT.